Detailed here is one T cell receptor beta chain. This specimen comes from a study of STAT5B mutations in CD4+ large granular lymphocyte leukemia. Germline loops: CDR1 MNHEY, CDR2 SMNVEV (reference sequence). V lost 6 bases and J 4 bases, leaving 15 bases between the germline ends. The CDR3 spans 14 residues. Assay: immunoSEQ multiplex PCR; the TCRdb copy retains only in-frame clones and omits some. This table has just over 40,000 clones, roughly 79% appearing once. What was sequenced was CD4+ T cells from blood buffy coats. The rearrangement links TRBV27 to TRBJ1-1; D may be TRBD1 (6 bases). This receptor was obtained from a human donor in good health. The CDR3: CASRSSGVGTEAFF. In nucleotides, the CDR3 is TGTGCCAGCAGGTCCTCAGGGGTGGGCACTGAAGCTTTCTTT.